The clone carrying this TCR beta chain was counted only a few times. The antigen is unknown. Noted treatment: oral pan-JAK inhibitor, 5-10 mg twice daily. These data are taken from a study of CD8+ T cells in alopecia areata. V shed 6 bases, J shed 11 bases, and the junction held 10 bases outside the gene matches. Per the germline V gene, CDR1 is SEHNR and CDR2 is FQNEAQ (reference sequence). This CDR3 contains 16 residues. General observations from the study: In scalp and blood, many expanded lesional clones persisted during tofacitinib.

In each case, RNA was isolated and then reverse transcribed into cDNA as the sequencing template. The method was immunoSEQ multiplex PCR; TCRdb's version includes in-frame clones alone and lacks a portion of them. The sample lists about 200,000 clones, approximately 56% occurring once. Sequenced here: CD4+ T cells sorted from blood, sampled at week 4, from a patient treated with tofacitinib. The J gene is TRBJ2-1, the V gene TRBV7-9; 16 bases line up with TRBD2. The TCR sequence derives from a human donor with alopecia areata. CDR3 sequence: CASRAGTSGGAEKQFF. DNA of the CDR3: TGTGCCAGCAGGGCCGGGACTAGCGGGGGGGCCGAGAAGCAGTTCTTC.